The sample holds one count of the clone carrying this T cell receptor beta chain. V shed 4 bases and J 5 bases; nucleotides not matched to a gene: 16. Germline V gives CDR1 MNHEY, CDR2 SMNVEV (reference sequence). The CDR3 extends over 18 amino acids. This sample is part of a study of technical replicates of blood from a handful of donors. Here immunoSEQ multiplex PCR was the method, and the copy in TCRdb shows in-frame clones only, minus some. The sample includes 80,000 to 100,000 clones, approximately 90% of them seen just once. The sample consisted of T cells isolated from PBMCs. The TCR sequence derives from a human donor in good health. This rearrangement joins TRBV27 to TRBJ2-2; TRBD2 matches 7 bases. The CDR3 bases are TGTGCCAGCAGTTCGGTGGCTAGCGGTGATACGGGGACCGGGGAGCTGTTTTTT. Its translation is CASSSVASGDTGTGELFF.